This T cell receptor (beta chain) was sequenced for a study of response to subunit inactivated influenza vaccine (dated by TCRdb to the late 2010s). About the study as a whole: Deep quantitative profiling of the T cell receptor repertoire was used in the study to follow responses to a trivalent subunit inactivated influenza vaccine. The investigation overall reported the following: The authors proposed that each seasonal influenza vaccination may bring in only a limited number of new T cells.

This clonotype was seen a handful of times. There is no known antigen for this receptor. No base-level quality is on record; no much larger clone is a single base apart. V is pared back by 2 bases and J by 4 bases, with 6 bases lying between the germline termini. The CDR3 numbers 13 residues from cysteine through phenylalanine. Just the 39-base CDR3 DNA is kept, in frame starting at base 1. Library prep was done by RT-PCR. Sequencing instrument: Illumina HiSeq 2500. The public reads were reanalyzed by TCRdb: fastp trimming at Q25, MiXCR alignment, in-frame beta chains only. Each CDR3 protein gets just one entry, which takes the most common genes and DNA from the rows behind it. In all, the sample holds about half a million distinct CDR3 sequences, and over 25% of those were seen once. The ten largest clones take up under 2.5% of the sample.

This TCR derives from a man aged 50 to 59 who received an inactivated influenza vaccine. Donor details come from another sample of the same person, matched by shared clones. Specimen: CD4+ T cells sorted from PBMCs, collected less than 6 days after vaccination. Rearrangement joined TRBV12-3 or TRBV12-4 to TRBJ1-5, with no D gene named confidently. The DNA reads TGTGCCAGCAGTTTAACGGCAAATCAGCCCCAGCATTTT. It translates as CASSLTANQPQHF.